This T cell receptor (beta chain) was profiled in a study of blood T cell repertoires in COVID-19. Across the study: Specimens from acute and convalescent COVID-19 originated in the United States, Italy and Spain. In each case, the material was cDNA or gDNA derived from T cells, B-cell-depleted T cells, or PBMCs.

Per the original methods: Cell counts per sample came from amplifying reference gene primers. TCRdb's table, derived via immunoSEQ multiplex PCR, lists solely in-frame clones and lacks some. For V, J and clone size, that table is used; D and trimming come from the DNA. This sample yields 70,000 to 100,000 clones, of which almost 90% are seen a single time; approximately 8.7% belongs to the top ten. CDR3 length equals 16 residues. The germline CDR1 and CDR2 sequences are SGHRS and YFSETQ. Trimming left V 3 bases short and J 0 bases short, with 14 bases between. The gene calls are TRBV5-1 and TRBJ2-3, with a possible D match to TRBD2 (5 bases). The sequenced sample was peripheral blood. This receptor was obtained from a woman in her 70s with acute or convalescent COVID-19. The CDR3 bases are TGCGCCAGCAGCTCAAACACTAGAAAGAGCACAGATACGCAGTATTTT. This translates into CASSSNTRKSTDTQYF.